This T cell receptor (beta chain) is from a study of molecular identifiers for immune sequencing clone quantification (dated by TCRdb to the late 2010s). Regarding the complete study: For a replicate experiment, RNA from approximately 20,000 or 100,000 naive CD8 T cells was divided into five aliquots, of which four were sequenced. The study was a methods study using CD8 T cells to benchmark molecular-identifier clustering-based TCR repertoire sequencing (MIDCIRS) and TCR RNA copy counting. Here is what the overall study found, with its caveats: In CMV-specific effector cells, clones with more than 20 RNA copies accounted for over 99% of molecules, whereas in naive cells such clones accounted for under 1%. A single cell's worth of spiked-in Jurkat TCR RNA was reported detectable even among under 1.3 million naive CD8 T cells. The sizes of highly expanded clones could end up underestimated when identical TCR molecules share a barcode. About 3 recovered TCR RNA copies per cell were obtained by modeling, versus around 10 by digital PCR, implying a capture efficiency of approximately 27%. Without barcode sub-clustering, chimeric consensus sequences inflated TCR diversity; chimeras reached as high as 47%. The naive libraries included spiked-in Jurkat TCR RNA (around 9 copies' worth), and this RNA is not part of the donor repertoire.

Libraries of naive CD8 T cells were built from anywhere between about 19,000 and 1,000,000 sorted cells, with 10%, 30% or 50% of the purified RNA used. On a BD FACSAria II, naive CD8 T cells were FACS-sorted as CD8+CD4-CCR7+CD45RA+ and collected into RLT Plus buffer. Roughly 10 TCR copies' worth of Jurkat RNA were spiked into about 19,000-1,000,000 naive CD8 T cell samples to test detection sensitivity. CD8 T cells were enriched with RosetteSep CD8+ T Cell Enrichment Cocktail and Ficoll-Paque, followed by ACK red cell lysis. Library construction relied on PCR. Sequencing took place on an Illumina HiSeq 4000. Preparation of bulk TCR libraries followed a previously described approach, with the TCR primers listed in Table S5. Total RNA was purified with the Qiagen AllPrep DNA/RNA kit. Before analysis, reads from multiple sequencing runs of the same library were pooled. As for the authors' bioinformatics: Only reads with exact TCR constant sequence were kept, trimmed to 150 nt, and grouped by their 12-nt molecular barcodes. Within each barcode group, reads were sub-clustered at a 15% Levenshtein threshold, and quality-weighted consensus sequences were built per RNA molecule. Non-functional sequences were filtered out, along with any lower-count sequence sitting one edit away from another sequence. Based on fitting two negative binomial distributions, any barcode sub-cluster with under 20% of the maximum read count was discarded. The public reads were reanalyzed by TCRdb: fastp trimming at Q25, MiXCR alignment, in-frame beta chains only. CDR3 protein duplicates are merged, each entry listing the most common genes and DNA. These V and J calls rely on TCRdb rather than the paper's analysis. The sample table holds about 60,000 distinct CDR3 sequences, of which less than 20% were seen once. Roughly 1.5% of the sample belongs to the ten largest clones.

Of note for this clonotype: Its recognized antigen is unknown. Qualities for individual bases were not recorded, and no much larger clone is one base off.

There are 11 amino acids in the CDR3, from cysteine to phenylalanine inclusive. Here the CDR3 DNA is all that survives: 33 bases in frame from base 1. V and J are truncated by 4 bases and 5 bases respectively, leaving an intervening sequence of 9 bases. Reading the germline V gene gives CDR1 SQVTM and CDR2 ANQGSEA. The clonotype comes from a human donor in good health. Some libraries in this study had Jurkat cell RNA spiked in. This chain joins TRBV29-1 to TRBJ2-7; the D gene is perhaps TRBD2, on 6 matching bases. Sequencing was carried out using naive CD8+ T cells from blood, with Jurkat cell RNA spiked in. This specimen's cell subset or site label, per the study, means: FACS-sorted CD8+CD4-CCR7+CD45RA+ naive T cells. The DNA reads TGCAGCGTTGGAGAGCGGGACGAGCAGTACTTC. Its protein is CSVGERDEQYF.